This TCR beta chain was recovered during a study of blood T cell repertoires in COVID-19. Study details: Italy, Spain and the United States were the sources of the convalescent and acute COVID-19 samples.

Under the authors' procedure: Reference gene primers were amplified, and this amplification served to estimate nucleated cell counts. Assay used: immunoSEQ multiplex PCR; TCRdb lists only in-frame clones, some missing. The DNA was the basis for D and trimming; V, J and clone size are from that table. The sample has around 450,000 clones, 87% seen once. From germline, CDR1 is SGHRS and CDR2 YFSETQ. V lost 4 bases to trimming and J lost 5 bases; unmatched junction nucleotides: 12. The CDR3 contains 18 residues. The rearrangement uses TRBV5-1 and TRBJ2-1; the match to TRBD2 covers 13 bases. The sequencing input was PBMCs or T cells enriched from blood (not recorded which). The clonotype comes from a woman aged 18-29 years who had recovered from COVID-19. In DNA form, the CDR3 reads TGCGCCAGCAGCAAAAATCCCACTGGACTAGCGGGGGACAATGAGCAGTTCTTC. Amino acid sequence: CASSKNPTGLAGDNEQFF.